The 6 T cell receptor beta chains below were found in one sample sequenced in a study of blood T cell repertoires in COVID-19. Assay used: immunoSEQ multiplex PCR; TCRdb lists only in-frame clones, some missing. This table holds a few hundred thousand clones, over 75% found once. Specimen: peripheral blood. These receptors came from a human donor with COVID-19, enrolled during active disease. The donor label of this sample is uncertain.

The CDR3 loop reads CASSPGHLVEAGGSTGELFF. CDR3 nucleotides: TGTGCCAGTAGTCCCGGACATTTAGTGGAGGCGGGAGGGAGTACCGGGGAGCTGTTTTTT. The chain couples TRBV19 to TRBJ2-2; 9 bases match TRBD2. The CDR3 is 20 residues long. Germline V gives CDR1 LNHDA, CDR2 SQIVND (reference sequence). With 5 bases clipped from V and 5 bases from J, the junction kept 21 bases outside the gene matches.

This sequence joins TRBV28 and TRBJ1-5; the match to TRBD1 covers 7 bases. From germline, CDR1 is MDHEN and CDR2 SYDVKM. J gave up 6 bases and V 8 bases, and 10 bases lay outside the gene matches. This CDR3 is built from 14 residues. This CDR3 reads CASRQGVTGQPQHF. Written as DNA, the CDR3 is TGTGCCAGCCGACAGGGAGTGACGGGTCAGCCCCAGCATTTT.

The rearrangement links TRBV2 to TRBJ1-5; a weak D match, TRBD1 (6 bases). Deletions cut 9 bases from V and 1 base from J, with 10 bases between. The CDR3 sequence is 13 residues long. Germline V CDR1 and CDR2: SNHLY, FYNNEI. The CDR3 here is CASKGTSNQPQHF. CDR3 DNA: TGTGCCAGTAAGGGGACAAGCAATCAGCCCCAGCATTTT.

The V gene is TRBV15, the J gene TRBJ2-7; 12 nucleotides agree with TRBD1. V lost 0 bases to trimming and J lost 5 bases; unmatched junction nucleotides: 2. CDR1 is LNHNV and CDR2 is YYDKDF in the germline V gene (reference sequence). CDR3 length: 15 residues. DNA of the CDR3: TGTGCCACCAGCAGAGAAGGGACAGGGGGCCACGAGCAGTACTTC. Protein product: CATSREGTGGHEQYF. The full variable domain, with the rest looked up from reference TRBV15 and TRBJ2-7, is DAMVIQNPRYQVTQFGKPVTLSCSQTLNHNVMYWYQQKSSQAPKLLFHYYDKDFNNEADTPDNFQSRRPNTSFCFLDIRSPGLGDTAMYLCATSREGTGGHEQYFGPGTRLTVT.

The genes are TRBV6-5 and TRBJ1-5; D is undetermined. The CDR3 loop spans 13 amino acids. Trimming removed 6 bases at V and 0 bases at J, with 6 bases between. Germline V gene data show CDR1 as MNHEY and CDR2 as SVGAGI. The CDR3 bases are TGTGCCAGCAGGGTAGATAGCAATCAGCCCCAGCATTTT. This encodes CASRVDSNQPQHF.

The chain recombines TRBV19 with TRBJ1-2; possibly TRBD1 for D (6 bases). The V end was cut by 5 bases, the J end by 8 bases, with 24 bases between. Germline lookup yields CDR1 LNHDA and CDR2 SQIVND (reference sequence). The CDR3 covers 16 residues. CDR3 nucleotide sequence: TGTGCCAGTAGTCCCCCCGACAGGTCGCGCCTTGGCGGCTACACCTTC. It is translated as CASSPPDRSRLGGYTF.